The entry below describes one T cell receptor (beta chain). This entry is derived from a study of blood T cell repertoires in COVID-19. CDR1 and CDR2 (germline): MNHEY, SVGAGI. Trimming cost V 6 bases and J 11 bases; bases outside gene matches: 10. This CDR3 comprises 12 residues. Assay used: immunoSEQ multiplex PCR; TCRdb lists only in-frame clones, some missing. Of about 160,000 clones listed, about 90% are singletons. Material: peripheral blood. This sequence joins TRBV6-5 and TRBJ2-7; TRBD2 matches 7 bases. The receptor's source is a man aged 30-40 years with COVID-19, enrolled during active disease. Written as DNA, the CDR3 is TGTGCCAGCAGAAAGGGAAGGGCGGGGGAGTACTTC. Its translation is CASRKGRAGEYF.